The rows below give T cell receptor beta chains drawn from one sample of a study of shared clonotypes between healthy human individuals. Produced via immunoSEQ multiplex PCR; TCRdb's table is partial and in-frame only. In the table there are approximately 2,300,000 clones, just under 95% of which are singletons. Sample: naive CD4+ T cells from PBMCs. The origin of the receptors is a young man in good health. Some clones in this sample may be carry-over from other donors' samples. CDR3s include the opening cysteine and the closing phenylalanine or tryptophan. A D gene is named only where the DNA matches it firmly. A row's size may be missing; if present it is once, few, many or a size class.

abundance: .
j_gene: TRBJ2-6
v_gene: TRBV5-1
d_gene: TRBD2
CDR3aa: CASSLLASGRFGANVLTF
CDR3nt: TGCGCCAGCAGCTTGTTGGCTAGCGGGAGATTTGGGGCCAACGTCCTGACTTTC

abundance: .
j_gene: TRBJ2-1
v_gene: TRBV5-1
d_gene: .
CDR3aa: CASSSLTSIYNEQFF
CDR3nt: TGCGCCAGCAGCAGCTTGACTAGTATCTACAATGAGCAGTTCTTC

abundance: .
j_gene: TRBJ1-4
v_gene: TRBV5-1
d_gene: .
CDR3aa: CASRPGAEYEKLFF
CDR3nt: TGCGCCAGCAGGCCCGGGGCTGAATATGAAAAACTGTTTTTT

abundance: .
j_gene: TRBJ2-7
v_gene: TRBV6-1
d_gene: TRBD2
CDR3aa: CASRPGEGRPEQYF
CDR3nt: TGTGCCAGCAGGCCGGGGGAGGGCAGGCCCGAGCAGTACTTC

abundance: .
j_gene: TRBJ1-2
v_gene: TRBV19
d_gene: .
CDR3aa: CASSITSKSNYGYTF
CDR3nt: TGTGCCAGTAGTATTACCTCCAAGTCCAACTATGGCTACACCTTC

abundance: .
j_gene: TRBJ2-1
v_gene: TRBV30
d_gene: .
CDR3aa: CASQDISAYNEQFF
CDR3nt: TGTGCCTCCCAGGATATATCGGCCTACAATGAGCAGTTCTTC

abundance: .
j_gene: TRBJ1-1
v_gene: TRBV10-3
d_gene: TRBD1
CDR3aa: CAINTLTGGEGEAFF
CDR3nt: TGTGCCATCAATACCCTGACAGGGGGCGAGGGTGAAGCTTTCTTT

abundance: .
j_gene: TRBJ1-5
v_gene: TRBV19
d_gene: .
CDR3aa: CASSPRAGINQPQHF
CDR3nt: TGTGCCAGTAGCCCACGGGCGGGTATCAATCAGCCCCAGCATTTT

abundance: .
j_gene: TRBJ2-3
v_gene: TRBV7-2
d_gene: TRBD1
CDR3aa: CASSLTGAPDTQYF
CDR3nt: TGTGCCAGCAGCTTGACAGGGGCGCCAGATACGCAGTATTTT

abundance: .
j_gene: TRBJ1-2
v_gene: TRBV30
d_gene: TRBD1
CDR3aa: CAWKLSGTGYGYTF
CDR3nt: TGTGCCTGGAAGCTGAGCGGGACAGGTTATGGCTACACCTTC

abundance: .
j_gene: TRBJ2-7
v_gene: TRBV28
d_gene: .
CDR3aa: CASTHKRYEQYF
CDR3nt: TGTGCCAGCACCCATAAGAGGTACGAGCAGTACTTC

abundance: .
j_gene: TRBJ1-2
v_gene: TRBV27
d_gene: TRBD1
CDR3aa: CASRTGQGLTYGYTF
CDR3nt: TGTGCCAGCAGGACCGGACAGGGACTTACCTATGGCTACACCTTC

abundance: .
j_gene: TRBJ1-2
v_gene: TRBV27
d_gene: .
CDR3aa: CASSLAGTGSHGYTF
CDR3nt: TGTGCCAGCAGCCTCGCCGGAACGGGTAGCCATGGCTACACCTTC

abundance: .
j_gene: TRBJ1-3
v_gene: TRBV11-2
d_gene: .
CDR3aa: CASRMGSRNTIYF
CDR3nt: TGTGCCAGCAGAATGGGGAGTCGGAACACCATATATTTT

abundance: .
j_gene: TRBJ1-2
v_gene: TRBV7-9
d_gene: .
CDR3aa: CASSADRRLQGYTF
CDR3nt: TGTGCCAGCAGCGCTGACAGGAGGCTTCAGGGCTACACCTTC

abundance: .
j_gene: TRBJ2-1
v_gene: TRBV9
d_gene: .
CDR3aa: CASSGVGVSYNEQFF
CDR3nt: TGTGCCAGCAGCGGAGTAGGGGTTTCCTACAATGAGCAGTTCTTC

abundance: .
j_gene: TRBJ2-5
v_gene: TRBV2
d_gene: .
CDR3aa: CASRGPGETQYF
CDR3nt: TGTGCCAGCAGGGGGCCAGGGGAGACCCAGTACTTC

abundance: once
j_gene: TRBJ2-2
v_gene: TRBV28
d_gene: .
CDR3aa: CASSFYRDTGELFF
CDR3nt: TGTGCCAGCAGTTTTTACAGGGACACCGGGGAGCTGTTTTTT

abundance: .
j_gene: TRBJ2-7
v_gene: TRBV11-3
d_gene: .
CDR3aa: CASSSLWHYEQYF
CDR3nt: TGTGCCAGCAGCTCGTTATGGCACTACGAGCAGTACTTC

abundance: .
j_gene: TRBJ2-3
v_gene: TRBV18
d_gene: .
CDR3aa: CASSPGVHTDTQYF
CDR3nt: TGTGCCAGCTCACCAGGGGTCCACACAGATACGCAGTATTTT

abundance: .
j_gene: TRBJ2-3
v_gene: TRBV4-1
d_gene: .
CDR3aa: CASSQFTVRDTQYF
CDR3nt: TGCGCCAGCAGCCAATTTACGGTTAGAGATACGCAGTATTTT

abundance: .
j_gene: TRBJ1-4
v_gene: TRBV5-1
d_gene: .
CDR3aa: CASSPGDREKLFF
CDR3nt: TGCGCCAGCAGCCCGGGGGATCGTGAAAAACTGTTTTTT

abundance: .
j_gene: TRBJ2-7
v_gene: TRBV5-1
d_gene: TRBD2
CDR3aa: CASSPHWRESYEQYF
CDR3nt: TGCGCCAGCAGCCCCCATTGGCGGGAGAGCTACGAGCAGTACTTC

abundance: .
j_gene: TRBJ2-4
v_gene: TRBV7-2
d_gene: TRBD1
CDR3aa: CASSPRQGARVRNIQYF
CDR3nt: TGTGCCAGCAGCCCACGACAGGGGGCAAGGGTTAGGAACATTCAGTACTTC

abundance: .
j_gene: TRBJ1-5
v_gene: TRBV2
d_gene: TRBD1
CDR3aa: CASSEEQGEQPQHF
CDR3nt: TGTGCCAGCAGTGAAGAGCAGGGGGAGCAGCCCCAGCATTTT

abundance: .
j_gene: TRBJ1-4
v_gene: TRBV25-1
d_gene: .
CDR3aa: CASSDQITNEKLFF
CDR3nt: TGTGCCAGCAGTGACCAAATAACTAATGAAAAACTGTTTTTT

abundance: few
j_gene: TRBJ1-1
v_gene: TRBV30
d_gene: .
CDR3aa: CAWSWGAGTEAFF
CDR3nt: TGTGCCTGGAGTTGGGGAGCGGGCACTGAAGCTTTCTTT

abundance: .
j_gene: TRBJ1-1
v_gene: TRBV21-1
d_gene: .
CDR3aa: CASPLVGGSPEAFF
CDR3nt: TGTGCCAGCCCCTTGGTAGGAGGGTCGCCTGAAGCTTTCTTT

abundance: few
j_gene: TRBJ2-1
v_gene: TRBV28
d_gene: TRBD2
CDR3aa: CASSFSGLAGPSYNEQFF
CDR3nt: TGTGCCAGCAGTTTTTCGGGACTAGCGGGCCCCTCCTACAATGAGCAGTTCTTC